This section outlines one TCR beta chain sequence together with its context. This CDR3 contains 14 residues. The germline gives CDR1 SGHTA, CDR2 FQGNSA. Trimming at V came to 5 bases and at J to 6 bases, leaving 9 bases not matched to a gene. The entry originates in a study of T cell responses to AZD1222 COVID-19 vaccine. Method: immunoSEQ multiplex PCR; TCRdb's copy keeps in-frame clones and lacks some. The sample holds about 120,000 clones, roughly 84% seen once. This specimen was peripheral blood, taken 28 days after the second AZD1222 dose. This TCR derives from an adult who received the AZD1222 COVID-19 vaccine. This chain links TRBV7-2 with TRBJ1-1, with 7 bases aligning to TRBD1. The CDR3 DNA follows: TGTGCCAGCAGCCTACCGGGACAGCCCGCTGAAGCTTTCTTT. Amino acids: CASSLPGQPAEAFF.